Reported below is one T cell receptor beta chain. The V gene's germline CDR1 is MDHEN and CDR2 SYDVKM. This CDR3 contains 14 residues. V dropped 10 bases and J dropped 5; count of bases not matched to a gene: 14. Here immunoSEQ multiplex PCR was the method, and the copy in TCRdb shows in-frame clones only, minus some. The sample shows about 270,000 clones, about 87% of them seen only once. Enrolled through a virtual design, the participants were between 18 and 89 years of age and came from some 25 US areas. Participant-given clinical history determined each cohort assignment. The data were obtained in a study of blood T cell repertoires in COVID-19. As for the study in general: Whether acute or convalescent, the COVID-19 samples came from the United States, Italy and Spain. PBMCs, B-cell-depleted T cells, or T cells provided the cDNA or gDNA that made up the material.

The V call is TRBV28, the J call TRBJ2-7; 7 bases are shared with TRBD1. Sequences were obtained from PBMCs or T cells enriched from blood (not recorded which). The clonotype comes from a woman aged 25 to 39 with acute COVID-19. DNA for the CDR3: TGTGCCACCCTCGAGACAGGGCCGGAGGACGAGCAGTACTTC. This encodes CATLETGPEDEQYF.